This T cell receptor (beta chain) was found in a study of identical twins (dated by TCRdb to the mid-2010s). About the investigation overall: TCR alpha and beta repertoires from monozygotic twins, unrelated adults of various ages and cord blood were deep-sequenced to test whether fetal clonotypes persist. To rule out contamination, the twin experiments were replicated at different times with different library preparation protocols.

Including cysteine and phenylalanine, the CDR3 has 14 amino acids. Solely the CDR3 DNA is kept, with 42 bases framed from the first base. At the junction V is shortened by 4 bases and J by 7 bases, with 13 bases in between. Sequences LNHDA (CDR1) and SQIVND (CDR2) are obtained from the germline V gene (reference sequence). This clonotype appeared a few times. This receptor's antigen is unknown. No quality values exist for individual bases; no much larger clone is one base distant. Every donor was a healthy Caucasian. The twin cohort consisted of three pairs of female monozygotic twins, all aged about 18 to 29 years. The RNA used for TCR libraries was isolated from peripheral blood mononuclear cells. The study at large found these results: Because the same donors could not be followed over many years, the conclusions depended on cross-sectional statistical analysis. Invariant T cells such as MAIT and iNKT could partly confound zero-insertion analyses, though diverse VJ usage argued against this for most clonotypes. Abundant cord blood beta clonotypes carried fewer insertions; young adult naive repertoires showed a weaker similar trend, while memory repertoires showed none. In beta out-of-frame sequences, excess twin sharing was weaker, because having fewer shared sequences lowered the signal-to-noise ratio. Compared with coincidental sharing between unrelated individuals, out-of-frame TCR alpha sequences shared between twins had an excess of sequences with low generation probability. In monozygotic twins, out-of-frame TCR alpha sharing was systematically underestimated by recombination models, although the models agreed with sharing between unrelated individuals.

Receptor amplification or capture employed 5' RACE. Sequencing was performed on an Illumina HiSeq 2000. Template switching added a universal primer binding site, and the final cDNA carried a unique molecular identifier that allowed TCR cDNA molecules to be counted accurately. First-strand cDNA for TCR alpha and beta chains was synthesized from specific primers in the conserved constant-segment region. To control for contamination, each cDNA library was double barcoded with a SMART-Mk sample barcode plus Illumina barcodes. Two successive PCR steps introduced TruSeq adapter sequences along with Illumina sample barcodes. The TCR alpha and beta cDNA libraries were sequenced on the Illumina HiSeq platform using custom primers. Under the source paper's analysis protocol: MiGEC was used to process raw reads and extract unique molecular identifiers, and MiXCR was used to find CDR3 positions. Recombination models were inferred per individual with the repgenHMM and IGoR tools using an EM algorithm. Shared clonotype analysis was performed with the tcR package in R, normalizing sharing by the product of cloneset sizes. To study raw recombination free of thymic and clonal selection effects, out-of-frame nonproductive sequences were analyzed. Through fastp at Q25 and MiXCR, TCRdb rebuilt clones from the public reads, retaining in-frame beta chains. Rows merge per CDR3 protein into single entries with the most common DNA and genes. TCRdb assigned the V and J calls; the authors' analysis was not used. In this sample the table shows approximately 890,000 distinct CDR3 sequences, more than 9% of which occur a single time. The ten largest clones represent around 1.5% of the sample.

These records were also assigned to another study, of yellow fever vaccine responses in identical twins. Per that second paper: The T cell response to vaccination in identical twins was reported by the authors to appear partly convergent and partly personalized. Focusing on identical twins, the study followed the T cell clones that responded to the vaccine, and did so with precision.

This receptor was obtained from a young woman in good health. Here the chain combines TRBV19 and TRBJ2-2, with a tentative D gene TRBD1 over 5 matching bases. The sequenced sample was PBMCs. The CDR3 protein sequence reads: CASSTLQGVGELFF. The DNA is as follows: TGTGCCAGTAGTACCCTCCAGGGTGTCGGGGAGCTGTTTTTT.